The 12 T cell receptor beta chains listed next were all sequenced from one sample in a study of T cell repertoires in ileal Crohn's disease. TCRdb's copy holds only in-frame clones and misses some; the assay was immunoSEQ multiplex PCR. The sample has around 15,000 clones, around 85% seen once. Time point in this sample: inflamed ileum from the surgical specimen. Source material: ileal tissue. The source of these receptors is an adult with Crohn's disease.

Comment on this clone: This sample also contains other DNA sequences that code for the same CDR3. The chain joins TRBV7-9 to TRBJ1-2; D uncertain. The germline V gene encodes CDR1 SEHNR and CDR2 FQNEAQ (reference sequence). V was shortened by 2 bases and J by 0 bases, with 7 bases between the two germline ends. The CDR3 totals 14 residues. Written as DNA, the CDR3 is TGTGCCAGCAGCTTAAGTGGTACTAACTATGGCTACACCTTC. Its protein is CASSLSGTNYGYTF.

This clone ranks as medium-sized (0.01 to 0.1%). The gene calls are TRBV6-1 and TRBJ1-2; 8 bases line up with TRBD1. Losses at the gene ends were 11 bases for V and 10 bases for J; bases not matched to a gene: 3. Germline values: CDR1 MNHNS, CDR2 SASEGT. CDR3 length: 9 amino acids. The CDR3 loop is CAGQGPYTF. CDR3 sequence (DNA): TGTGCCGGACAGGGACCCTACACCTTC.

This clone has just a few counts. The rearrangement joins TRBV30 to TRBJ2-5; possibly TRBD2 for D (5 bases). This CDR3 spans 14 amino acids. V was cut by 0 bases and J by 7 bases, with 15 bases left in between. Germline CDR1 reads GTSNPN; CDR2 reads SVGIG (reference sequence). Written as DNA, the CDR3 is TGTGCCTGGAGTGTACAGACTACGTCCTCGACCCAGTACTTC. Protein: CAWSVQTTSSTQYF.

This chain connects TRBV7-2 to TRBJ1-2; TRBD1 is a possible D gene (5 bases). CDR3 length equals 13 residues. Trimming cost V 3 bases and J 8 bases, with 13 bases left between them. Germline V lookup: CDR1 SGHTA, CDR2 FQGNSA. The CDR3 nucleotides read TGTGCCAGCAGCTTTTCCAGGGTGGGGGGCTACACCTTC. It codes for CASSFSRVGGYTF.

The chain recombines TRBV6-6 with TRBJ2-7; D is unresolved. V lost 10 bases and J lost 4, with 11 bases in between. This CDR3 is built from 11 residues. CDR1 and CDR2 (germline): MNHNY, SVGAGI (reference sequence). CDR3 DNA sequence: TGTGCCACCGCGAGACTTTACGAGCAGTACTTC. It encodes CATARLYEQYF.

The CDR3 DNA is TGTGCCAGCAGTTACTTTTCTTTCGCTGGAAACACCATATATTTT. Translation gives CASSYFSFAGNTIYF. The V call is TRBV6-5, the J call TRBJ1-3; D remains ambiguous. Deletions cut 1 base from V and 2 bases from J, with 9 bases between. Germline V gene data show CDR1 as MNHEY and CDR2 as SVGAGI. This CDR3 comprises 15 residues.

V usage is TRBV6-1 and J usage is TRBJ1-5, with D maybe TRBD1 (6 bases). Germline V gives CDR1 MNHNS, CDR2 SASEGT. V dropped 2 bases and J dropped 7 bases, with 9 bases sitting between them. The CDR3 runs 13 residues. The CDR3 bases are TGTGCCAGCAGTGAATGGGACATCCAGCCCCAGCATTTT. Its protein is CASSEWDIQPQHF.

This clone was counted only a few times. The chain joins TRBV7-2 to TRBJ2-2; D is possibly TRBD2 (5 bases). The V end lost 1 base, the J end lost 1 base, and 10 bases lay between the germline ends. Germline CDR1 reads SGHTA; CDR2 reads FQGNSA. The CDR3 sequence is 16 residues long. This CDR3 is CASSLDASLNTGELFF. For the CDR3, the DNA is TGTGCCAGCAGCTTAGATGCTAGCCTGAACACCGGGGAGCTGTTTTTT.

The chain employs TRBV5-1 and TRBJ2-1; 10 bases agree with TRBD2. This CDR3 is 15 amino acids long. Germline V gives CDR1 SGHRS, CDR2 YFSETQ. V shed 5 bases, J shed 7 bases, and the junction held 9 bases outside the gene matches. The CDR3 region is CASRPASGGGNEQFF. The CDR3 DNA reads as TGCGCCAGCAGACCAGCTAGCGGGGGCGGGAATGAGCAGTTCTTC.

This chain links TRBV12-5 with TRBJ2-7; D call uncertain. The CDR3 spans 14 residues. The V end lost 3 bases, the J end lost 5 bases, and 14 bases lay between the germline ends. Germline V gives CDR1 LGHNT, CDR2 FRNRAP. CDR3 sequence: CASGFSEVPDEQYF. The CDR3 DNA reads TGTGCTAGTGGTTTTTCTGAGGTACCTGACGAGCAGTACTTC.

The chain links TRBV2 to TRBJ2-7; TRBD1 matches at 7 bases. V was clipped by 6 bases and J by 5 bases; unmatched bases: 13. The CDR3 has 15 residues. Germline assignment: CDR1 SNHLY and CDR2 FYNNEI. The chain's CDR3 is CASRETGQPADEQYF. The DNA of the CDR3 is TGTGCCAGCAGGGAAACGGGACAGCCGGCGGACGAGCAGTACTTC. The variable domain in full, with the rest retrieved from reference TRBV2 and TRBJ2-7, is EPEVTQTPSHQVTQMGQEVILRCVPISNHLYFYWYRQILGQKVEFLVSFYNNEISEKSEIFDDQFSVERPDGSNFTLKIRSTKLEDSAMYFCASRETGQPADEQYFGPGTRLTVT.

This chain connects TRBV9 to TRBJ2-3; D may be TRBD1 (6 bases). Germline CDR1 and CDR2: SGDLS and YYNGEE. The CDR3 runs to 17 residues. Trimming took off 0 bases at V and 6 bases at J, with 20 bases between the two ends. The CDR3 reads CASSVATGLDLTDTQYF. The CDR3 coding sequence is TGTGCCAGCAGCGTAGCTACAGGGTTGGATTTGACGGATACGCAGTATTTT.